This is a list of T cell receptor beta chains from one sample in a study of blood T cell repertoires in COVID-19. The method was immunoSEQ multiplex PCR; TCRdb's version includes in-frame clones alone and lacks a portion of them. The sample records approximately 200,000 clones, roughly 82% being singletons. Sequencing input: PBMCs or T cells enriched from blood (not recorded which). The receptors were sampled from a woman between 25 and 40 years old who had recovered from COVID-19. The CDR3 runs from the conserved cysteine through the conserved F or W. A D gene is named only where the DNA matches it firmly. A clone size is listed for some rows: how often the clone was seen (once, few, many), or a class if it is expanded.

>-|TRBV25-1|TRBD1|TRBJ2-2
CAKETGAHTGELFF
TGTGCCAAAGAAACAGGGGCCCACACCGGGGAGCTGTTTTTT
>-|TRBV5-5|TRBD1|TRBJ1-2
CASSLGTGLGYTF
TGTGCCAGCAGCCTGGGGACAGGCTTGGGCTACACCTTC
>few|TRBV6-5|-|TRBJ1-5
CASSYARGNQPQHF
TGTGCCAGCAGTTACGCGCGGGGCAATCAGCCCCAGCATTTT
>few|TRBV10-3|-|TRBJ1-1
CAISAHDLKGGAFF
TGTGCCATCAGTGCCCACGACTTAAAAGGTGGGGCTTTCTTT
>-|TRBV12-5|-|TRBJ2-2
CASGLDFNTGELFF
TGTGCTAGTGGTTTGGACTTTAACACCGGGGAGCTGTTTTTT
>-|TRBV28|-|TRBJ2-1
CASSSLTGDNEQFF
TGTGCCAGCAGTTCCCTGACAGGAGACAATGAGCAGTTCTTC
>-|TRBV2|TRBD1|TRBJ1-1
CARSDRELNTEAFF
TGTGCCAGAAGTGACAGGGAACTTAACACTGAAGCTTTCTTT
>-|TRBV28|-|TRBJ1-2
CASSFVGESGYGYTF
TGTGCCAGCAGTTTTGTTGGGGAGAGTGGCTATGGCTACACCTTC
>-|TRBV5-6|-|TRBJ1-2
CASSLRGYGYTF
TGTGCCAGCAGCTTGCGGGGGTATGGCTACACCTTC
>-|TRBV28|TRBD1|TRBJ1-1
CASTLAGQGAFF
TGTGCCAGCACCCTCGCCGGACAGGGAGCTTTCTTT
>-|TRBV7-2|TRBD1|TRBJ1-5
CASSPGTGAAYSNQPQHF
TGTGCCAGCAGCCCTGGGACAGGGGCGGCCTACAGCAATCAGCCCCAGCATTTT
>-|TRBV6-1|-|TRBJ1-5
CASSEVGVSNQPQHF
TGTGCCAGCAGTGAAGTAGGGGTCAGCAATCAGCCCCAGCATTTT
>-|TRBV20-1|TRBD1|TRBJ2-7
CSASESLTGGTYEQYF
TGCAGTGCTAGTGAGTCCCTTACAGGGGGAACCTACGAGCAGTACTTC
>-|TRBV10-2|-|TRBJ1-3
CASGESGNTIYF
TGCGCCAGCGGAGAGTCTGGAAACACCATATATTTT
>-|TRBV7-3|TRBD1|TRBJ2-1
CASSTSGTGSEQFF
TGTGCCAGCAGCACCTCCGGGACAGGGTCGGAGCAGTTCTTC
>-|TRBV11-3|TRBD1|TRBJ2-2
CASSLTGTTGELFF
TGTGCCAGCAGCTTGACAGGGACCACCGGGGAGCTGTTTTTT
>-|TRBV14|TRBD2|TRBJ2-1
CASSQRGTSGRGEQFF
TGTGCCAGCAGCCAACGGGGGACTAGCGGGAGGGGTGAGCAGTTCTTC
>-|TRBV6-5|-|TRBJ2-3
CASSPTGSTDTQYF
TGTGCCAGCAGTCCGACAGGTAGCACAGATACGCAGTATTTT
>-|TRBV5-1|TRBD1|TRBJ2-3
CASSRGGTGGASGTDTQYF
TGCGCCAGCAGCCGGGGTGGGACAGGGGGCGCTTCGGGCACAGATACGCAGTATTTT
>-|TRBV6-5|-|TRBJ2-7
CASSYGLLYEQYF
TGTGCCAGCAGTTACGGGCTTCTCTACGAGCAGTACTTC
>-|TRBV2|TRBD1|TRBJ1-2
CASSVDRGPTYGYTF
TGTGCCAGCAGTGTGGACAGGGGACCCACTTATGGCTACACCTTC
>-|TRBV9|-|TRBJ2-7
CASSVVEWGGGPDEQYF
TGTGCCAGCAGCGTAGTAGAATGGGGGGGCGGGCCAGACGAGCAGTACTTC